The 26 T cell receptor beta chains below come from one sample, sequenced in a study of T-cell reconstitution after alpha-beta-depleted transplantation in children. Molecular barcoding with unique molecular identifiers was used for the TCRbeta library. TCRdb recomputed calls from the PCR reads with MiXCR, one row per CDR3 protein. This table holds hundreds of thousands of distinct CDR3 sequences, roughly 15% found once. The source material was PBMCs, mostly from graft donor cells, sampled 360 days after TCRalphabeta/CD19-depleted stem cell transplant. These receptors were collected from a boy under three years old who had a stem cell transplant for Wiskott-Aldrich syndrome, so the T cells may come from the graft donor.

This chain joins TRBV7-9 and TRBJ2-1; 8 bases are shared with TRBD2. The V gene's germline CDR1 is SEHNR and CDR2 FQNEAQ (reference sequence). This CDR3 spans 15 amino acids. Losses at the gene ends were 5 bases for V and 6 bases for J; bases not matched to a gene: 9. CDR3 region: CASSPPGLALNEQFF. The CDR3 nucleotides are TGTGCCAGCAGCCCTCCTGGACTAGCCCTCAATGAGCAGTTCTTC. The complete variable domain, with remaining parts taken from reference TRBV7-9 and TRBJ2-1, reads DTGVSQNPRHKITKRGQNVTFRCDPISEHNRLYWYRQTLGQGPEFLTYFQNEAQLEKSRLLSDRFSAERPKGSFSTLEIQRTEQGDSAMYLCASSPPGLALNEQFFGPGTRLTVL.

This clonotype was observed a handful of times. This chain connects TRBV20-1 to TRBJ1-1, with 7 bases lining up with TRBD1. The CDR3 has 17 residues. V shed 7 bases and J 0 bases; nucleotides not matched to a gene: 17. CDR1 is DFQATT and CDR2 is SNEGSKA in the germline V gene (reference sequence). CDR3 region: CSVVGQRPPKVNTEAFF. In DNA form, the CDR3 reads TGCAGTGTAGTGGGACAGAGGCCCCCTAAAGTGAACACTGAAGCTTTCTTT.

This clonotype has only a few counts. The chain combines TRBV6-4 with TRBJ2-7; 7 nucleotides match TRBD1. Germline V lookup: CDR1 MRHNA, CDR2 SNTAGT. With 4 bases clipped from V and 2 bases from J, the junction kept 8 bases outside the gene matches. The CDR3 runs 15 residues. The CDR3 loop reads CASSVPGQSTYEQYF. Here the CDR3 DNA reads TGTGCCAGCAGTGTTCCGGGACAGTCTACCTACGAGCAGTACTTC.

This sequence joins TRBV11-2 and TRBJ2-7, with a weak D call TRBD2 (5 bases). CDR1 and CDR2 (germline): SGHAT, FQNNGV. This CDR3 has 16 amino acids. The V end was cut by 1 base, the J end by 4 bases, with 17 bases between. The CDR3 coding sequence is TGTGCCAGCAGCTTAGCCCTCGGACTTGGCGGATACGAGCAGTACTTC. Its protein is CASSLALGLGGYEQYF.

V usage is TRBV7-8 and J usage is TRBJ2-7; 10 nucleotides match TRBD1. The CDR3 runs to 15 residues. Germline V CDR1 and CDR2: SGHVS, FQNEAQ. J lost 9 bases, V lost 1 base, and 9 bases had no gene match. CDR3: CASSLGGTGVIRQYF. CDR3 coding DNA: TGTGCCAGCAGCTTAGGGGGGACAGGGGTAATTAGGCAGTACTTC.

The rearrangement uses TRBV6-4 and TRBJ2-2; 9 nucleotides agree with TRBD2. The germline V gene has CDR1 MRHNA and CDR2 SNTAGT. The J segment lost 2 bases and the V segment lost 7 bases, leaving 8 bases of the junction unmatched. The CDR3 covers 16 residues. CDR3 region: CASTRSGGSNTGELFF. Here the CDR3 DNA reads TGTGCCAGCACCCGAAGCGGGGGGAGCAACACCGGGGAGCTGTTTTTT.

This sequence joins TRBV7-6 and TRBJ2-3; 8 bases line up with TRBD1. The V gene's germline CDR1 is SGHVS and CDR2 FNYEAQ. The V and J ends lost 5 bases and 0 bases, in that order; junction bases with no gene match: 4. The CDR3 has 15 amino acids. The CDR3 sequence: CASSSNRGSTDTQYF. In DNA form, the CDR3 reads TGTGCCAGCAGCAGTAACAGGGGGAGCACAGATACGCAGTATTTT. Together with reference TRBV7-6 and TRBJ2-3, the CDR3 gives the full variable domain: GAGVSQSPRYKVTKRGQDVALRCDPISGHVSLYWYRQALGQGPEFLTYFNYEAQQDKSGLPNDRFSAERPEGSISTLTIQRTEQRDSAMYRCASSSNRGSTDTQYFGPGTRLTVL.

The chain employs TRBV7-2 and TRBJ2-7; no clear D gene. The CDR3 is 16 amino acids. Trimming took 1 base from V and 3 from J, leaving 16 bases between them. Germline assignment: CDR1 SGHTA and CDR2 FQGNSA. The CDR3 bases are TGTGCCAGCAGCTTAGAATCGTTTAGTGGAAACTACGAGCAGTACTTC. Its translation: CASSLESFSGNYEQYF.

The V call is TRBV7-9, the J call TRBJ2-7, with TRBD1 identical over 7 bases. V lost 2 bases, J lost 2 bases, and 3 bases stayed unmatched. The CDR3 spans 14 residues. CDR1 and CDR2 from the germline V gene are SEHNR and FQNEAQ (reference sequence). The CDR3 here is CASSLTGQTYEQYF. The CDR3 DNA reads TGTGCCAGCAGCTTAACGGGACAGACCTACGAGCAGTACTTC.

The chain carries TRBV12-3 or TRBV12-4 and TRBJ2-5; D unresolved. The CDR3 totals 15 residues. V lost 4 bases to trimming and J lost 5 bases, with 17 bases between them. The CDR3 sequence: CASSSQGPAAETQYF. The DNA for the CDR3 is TGTGCCAGCAGTTCCCAAGGACCCGCCGCGGAGACCCAGTACTTC.

The chain has TRBV10-3 and TRBJ2-7; TRBD1 matches at 7 bases. J gave up 3 bases and V 7 bases, and 12 bases lay outside the gene matches. This CDR3 spans 15 amino acids. From germline, CDR1 is ENHRY and CDR2 SYGVKD. This CDR3 is CAITSEQGLFYEQYF. CDR3 DNA: TGTGCCATCACGTCCGAACAGGGGCTTTTCTACGAGCAGTACTTC.

The table lists this clonotype with a few counts. The chain combines TRBV29-1 with TRBJ2-1, with 9 bases lining up with TRBD1. From germline, CDR1 is SQVTM and CDR2 ANQGSEA. The CDR3 is made up of 17 amino acids. V lost 6 bases to trimming and J lost 1 base; unmatched junction nucleotides: 13. The CDR3 is CSVHRWGQGFSYNEQFF. The CDR3 DNA follows: TGCAGCGTCCATCGCTGGGGACAGGGATTTTCCTACAATGAGCAGTTCTTC.

The genes are TRBV5-1 and TRBJ1-2; 7 positions agree with TRBD1. J was trimmed by 2 bases and V by 0 bases; bases with no gene match: 1. This CDR3 is 14 amino acids long. Germline V gives CDR1 SGHRS, CDR2 YFSETQ. In DNA, the CDR3 is TGCGCCAGCAGCTTGGTGGGACAGAACTATGGCTACACCTTC. This codes for CASSLVGQNYGYTF. The full variable domain, rest sourced from reference TRBV5-1 and TRBJ1-2, is KAGVTQTPRYLIKTRGQQVTLSCSPISGHRSVSWYQQTPGQGLQFLFEYFSETQRNKGNFPGRFSGRQFSNSRSEMNVSTLELGDSALYLCASSLVGQNYGYTFGSGTRLTVV.

This clonotype was observed a handful of times. The chain carries TRBV12-3 or TRBV12-4 and TRBJ2-7, with TRBD2 as a possible D gene (5 bases). The CDR3 extends over 15 amino acids. Trimming cost V 7 bases and J 3 bases, with 19 bases left between them. The CDR3 loop reads CASKGRLGTDYEQYF. Written as DNA, the CDR3 is TGTGCCAGCAAAGGGAGACTGGGAACTGACTACGAGCAGTACTTC.

This clonotype was found a few times. The CDR3 coding sequence is TGCGCCAGCAGCCCTTATAGACTAGCGTGCACAGATACGCAGTATTTT. Its translation is CASSPYRLACTDTQYF. V and J are TRBV4-3 and TRBJ2-3; 8 nucleotides match TRBD2. The CDR3 runs to 16 residues. From germline, CDR1 is LGHNA and CDR2 YSLEER. The V segment lost 4 bases and the J segment 1 base; nucleotides outside the gene matches: 7.

This clonotype was counted a few times. This chain uses TRBV18 with TRBJ2-7; D not certain. Germline V gives CDR1 KGHSH, CDR2 LQKENI. The CDR3 covers 14 residues. Trimming removed 3 bases from V and 6 bases from J, with 15 bases in between. CDR3: CASSPSTSFTEQYF. For the CDR3, the DNA is TGTGCCAGCTCACCCTCTACCTCCTTTACCGAGCAGTACTTC.

This chain connects TRBV7-2 to TRBJ2-3, with unresolved D. CDR1 SGHTA and CDR2 FQGNSA come from the germline V gene. This CDR3 comprises 15 residues. V lost 6 bases, J lost 0 bases, and 13 bases lay in between. This CDR3 reads CASRNARTSTDTQYF. The CDR3 DNA is TGTGCCAGCAGGAATGCGCGAACTAGCACAGATACGCAGTATTTT.

V and J are TRBV19 and TRBJ2-6; D ambiguous. Germline CDR1 and CDR2: LNHDA and SQIVND (reference sequence). V was pared by 5 bases and J by 1 base, with 18 bases between. The CDR3 covers 18 residues. In nucleotides, the CDR3 is TGTGCCAGTAGTTCATCCAGCCGGACGAGGTCTGGGGCCAACGTCCTGACTTTC. Protein: CASSSSSRTRSGANVLTF.

The V call is TRBV18, the J call TRBJ2-1; TRBD2 matches 10 bases. This CDR3 is 15 amino acids long. The germline CDR1 and CDR2 sequences are KGHSH and LQKENI. Germline trimming cut 2 bases from V and 8 bases from J; bases unmatched to any gene: 6. The CDR3 DNA reads TGTGCCAGCTCACCAAAAAGCGGGGGGGCCGATGAGCAGTTCTTC. Amino acid sequence: CASSPKSGGADEQFF.

The chain is built from TRBV4-1 and TRBJ1-1; possibly TRBD1 for D (5 bases). The V end lost 1 base, the J end lost 3 bases, and 12 bases lay between the germline ends. Germline V lookup: CDR1 MGHRA, CDR2 YSYEKL. The CDR3 has 15 amino acids. CDR3 sequence reads: CASSQGGKGDTEAFF. CDR3 nucleotides: TGCGCCAGCAGCCAAGGGGGGAAAGGGGACACTGAAGCTTTCTTT.

The chain is built from TRBV2 and TRBJ2-7, with D perhaps matching TRBD1 (6 bases). Germline loops: CDR1 SNHLY, CDR2 FYNNEI. Trimming took 0 bases from V and 4 from J, leaving 16 bases between them. The CDR3 totals 16 residues. CDR3 amino acids: CASSEARDTYPYEQYF. The CDR3 nucleotides are TGTGCCAGCAGTGAAGCGAGGGACACATACCCATACGAGCAGTACTTC.

This clonotype came up a few times. The chain has TRBV4-3 and TRBJ2-7; maybe TRBD1 (6 bases). The CDR3 loop spans 13 amino acids. V was shortened by 1 base and J by 5 bases, with 9 bases between the two germline ends. Germline lookup yields CDR1 LGHNA and CDR2 YSLEER. CDR3 loop: CASSQGGRNEQYF. The CDR3 DNA reads as TGCGCCAGCAGCCAAGGGGGGCGAAACGAGCAGTACTTC.

There are many counts of this clonotype. This chain uses TRBV7-9 with TRBJ2-6; either TRBD1 or TRBD2 may fit D (5 bases each). Germline CDR1 is SEHNR and CDR2 is FQNEAQ (reference sequence). This CDR3 has 16 residues. Trimming left V 5 bases short and J 0 bases short, with 11 bases between. The CDR3, as DNA: TGTGCCAGCAGCCCGGGGCAGATCTCTGGGGCCAACGTCCTGACTTTC. Protein sequence: CASSPGQISGANVLTF.

This clonotype was seen a few times. V gene TRBV7-2 combines with J gene TRBJ2-2; no definite D call. Deletions cut 5 bases from V and 2 bases from J, with 6 bases between. This CDR3 has 13 residues. Per the germline V gene, CDR1 is SGHTA and CDR2 is FQGNSA. For the CDR3, the DNA is TGTGCCAGCAGCCACCTTAACACCGGGGAGCTGTTTTTT. Amino acids: CASSHLNTGELFF.

In this sample, this clonotype turned up many times. V and J are TRBV6-2 or TRBV6-3 and TRBJ2-5; a possible D gene is TRBD2 (6 bases). CDR1 is MNHEY and CDR2 is SVGEGT in the germline V gene. V was clipped by 2 bases and J by 3 bases, with 10 bases between them. The CDR3 consists of 14 residues. In DNA, the CDR3 is TGTGCCAGCAGTTACCTGGGAGGAGAAGAGACCCAGTACTTC. Its translation: CASSYLGGEETQYF.

The chain uses TRBV29-1 and TRBJ2-2, with 8 nucleotides matching TRBD2. The CDR3 contains 16 residues. Germline CDR1 and CDR2: SQVTM and ANQGSEA. V was pared by 0 bases and J by 7 bases, with 10 bases of the junction left unmatched. CDR3 DNA: TGCAGCGTTGAAGATGGGACTAGGACTTTTGGCGGGGAGCTGTTTTTT. As protein: CSVEDGTRTFGGELFF.